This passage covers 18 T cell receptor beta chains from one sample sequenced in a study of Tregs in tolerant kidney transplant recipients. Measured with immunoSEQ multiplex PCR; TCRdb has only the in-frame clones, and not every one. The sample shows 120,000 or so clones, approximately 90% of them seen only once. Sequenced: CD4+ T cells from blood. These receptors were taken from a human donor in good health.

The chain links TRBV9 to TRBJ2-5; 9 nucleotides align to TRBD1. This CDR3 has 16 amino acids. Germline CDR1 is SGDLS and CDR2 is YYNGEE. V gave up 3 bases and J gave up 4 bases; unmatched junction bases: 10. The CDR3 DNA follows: TGTGCCAGCAGCGCCACCGGGACAGGGAGAGGAGAGACCCAGTACTTC. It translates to CASSATGTGRGETQYF. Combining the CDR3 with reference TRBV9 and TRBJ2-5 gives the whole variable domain DSGVTQTPKHLITATGQRVTLRCSPRSGDLSVYWYQQSLDQGLQFLIQYYNGEERAKGNILERFSAQQFPDLHSELNLSSLELGDSALYFCASSATGTGRGETQYFGPGTRLLVL.

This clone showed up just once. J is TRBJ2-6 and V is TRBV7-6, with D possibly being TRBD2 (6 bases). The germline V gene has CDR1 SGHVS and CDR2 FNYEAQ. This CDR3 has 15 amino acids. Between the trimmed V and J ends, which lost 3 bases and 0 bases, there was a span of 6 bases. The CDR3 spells CASSFGSSGANVLTF. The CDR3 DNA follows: TGTGCCAGCAGCTTCGGGAGCTCTGGGGCCAACGTCCTGACTTTC.

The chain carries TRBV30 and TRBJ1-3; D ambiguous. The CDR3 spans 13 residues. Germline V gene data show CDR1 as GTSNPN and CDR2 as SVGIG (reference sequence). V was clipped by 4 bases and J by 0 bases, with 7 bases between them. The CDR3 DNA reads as TGTGCCTGGAATGGGTACTCTGGAAACACCATATATTTT. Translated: CAWNGYSGNTIYF.

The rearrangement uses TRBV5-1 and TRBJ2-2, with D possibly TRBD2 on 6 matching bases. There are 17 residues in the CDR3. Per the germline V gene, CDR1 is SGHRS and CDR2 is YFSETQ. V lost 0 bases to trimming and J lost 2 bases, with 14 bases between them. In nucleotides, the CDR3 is TGCGCCAGCAGCTTGGGACCTTGGCGGGAAAACACCGGGGAGCTGTTTTTT. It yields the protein CASSLGPWRENTGELFF.

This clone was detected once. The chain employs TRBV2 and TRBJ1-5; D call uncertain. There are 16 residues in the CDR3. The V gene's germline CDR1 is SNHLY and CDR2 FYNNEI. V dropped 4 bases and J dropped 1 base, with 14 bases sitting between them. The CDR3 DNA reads TGTGCCAGCAGTGTCACGGGCCGTGGGAGCAATCAGCCCCAGCATTTT. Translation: CASSVTGRGSNQPQHF.

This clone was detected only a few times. The CDR3 DNA follows: TGTGCCAGCAGCTTAGTTTGGGGGGCCAGGGAGACCCAGTACTTC. This gives the protein CASSLVWGARETQYF. The chain joins TRBV7-8 to TRBJ2-5; D may correspond to TRBD1 or TRBD2 (6 bases each). The germline CDR1 and CDR2 sequences are SGHVS and FQNEAQ. Trimming left V 1 base short and J 5 bases short, with 14 bases between. The CDR3 sequence is 15 residues long.

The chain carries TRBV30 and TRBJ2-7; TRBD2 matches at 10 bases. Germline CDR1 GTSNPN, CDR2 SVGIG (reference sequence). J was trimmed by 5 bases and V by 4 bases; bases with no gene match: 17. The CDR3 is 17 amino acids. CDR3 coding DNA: TGTGCCTGGACCCCGGGGGTAGCGGGAGGAGGATTGGACGAGCAGTACTTC. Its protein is CAWTPGVAGGGLDEQYF.

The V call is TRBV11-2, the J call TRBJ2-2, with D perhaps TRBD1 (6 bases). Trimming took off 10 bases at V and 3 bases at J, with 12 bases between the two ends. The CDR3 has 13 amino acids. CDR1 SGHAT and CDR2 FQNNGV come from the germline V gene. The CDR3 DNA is TGTGCCAACCCCGGGACATACACCGGGGAGCTGTTTTTT. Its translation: CANPGTYTGELFF.

The CDR3 sequence: CASSLPGGDTQYF. The DNA of the CDR3 is TGCGCCAGCAGCTTACCCGGCGGTGATACGCAGTATTTT. V usage is TRBV5-1 and J usage is TRBJ2-3; D not certain. The V end was cut by 2 bases, the J end by 6 bases, with 10 bases between. The germline V gene encodes CDR1 SGHRS and CDR2 YFSETQ. The CDR3 is 13 amino acids.

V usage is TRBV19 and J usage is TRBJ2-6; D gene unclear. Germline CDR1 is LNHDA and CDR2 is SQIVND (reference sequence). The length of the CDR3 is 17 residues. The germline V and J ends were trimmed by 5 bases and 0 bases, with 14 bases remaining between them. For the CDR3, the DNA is TGTGCCAGTAGTCCCCCTCTGACCGACTCTGGGGCCAACGTCCTGACTTTC. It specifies CASSPPLTDSGANVLTF. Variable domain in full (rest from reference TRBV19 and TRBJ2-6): DGGITQSPKYLFRKEGQNVTLSCEQNLNHDAMYWYRQDPGQGLRLIYYSQIVNDFQKGDIAEGYSVSREKKESFPLTVTSAQKNPTAFYLCASSPPLTDSGANVLTFGAGSRLTVL.

CDR3 DNA: TGCGCCAGCAGCCCCGGCCGGGGGGCTAACTACGAGCAGTACTTC. This sequence encodes CASSPGRGANYEQYF. The chain is built from TRBV5-1 and TRBJ2-7, with a weak D call TRBD2 (7 bases). This CDR3 has 15 amino acids. The germline V gene encodes CDR1 SGHRS and CDR2 YFSETQ. Trimming took off 4 bases at V and 3 bases at J, with 17 bases between the two ends.

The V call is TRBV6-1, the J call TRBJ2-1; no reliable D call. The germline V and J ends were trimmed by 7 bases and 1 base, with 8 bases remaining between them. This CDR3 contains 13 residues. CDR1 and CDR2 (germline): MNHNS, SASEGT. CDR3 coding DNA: TGTGCCAGCAAGAGGAATTCCTACAATGAGCAGTTCTTC. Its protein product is CASKRNSYNEQFF.

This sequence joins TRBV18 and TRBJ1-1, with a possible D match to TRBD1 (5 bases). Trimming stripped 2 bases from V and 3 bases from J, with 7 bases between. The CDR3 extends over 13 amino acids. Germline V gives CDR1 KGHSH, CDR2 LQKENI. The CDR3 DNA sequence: TGTGCCAGCTCACCAGGGGGGGACACTGAAGCTTTCTTT. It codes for CASSPGGDTEAFF.

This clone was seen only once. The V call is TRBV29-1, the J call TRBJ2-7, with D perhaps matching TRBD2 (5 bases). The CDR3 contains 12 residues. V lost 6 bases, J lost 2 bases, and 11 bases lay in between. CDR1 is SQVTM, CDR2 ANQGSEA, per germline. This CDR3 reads CSVSRGTYEQYF. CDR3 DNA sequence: TGCAGCGTCTCTCGAGGGACCTACGAGCAGTACTTC.

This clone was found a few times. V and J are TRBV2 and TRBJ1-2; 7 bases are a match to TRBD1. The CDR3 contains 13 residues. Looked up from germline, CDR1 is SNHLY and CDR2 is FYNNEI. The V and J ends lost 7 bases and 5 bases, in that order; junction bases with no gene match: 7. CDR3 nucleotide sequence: TGTGCCAGCATGACAGGGATCGGGTATGGCTACACCTTC. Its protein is CASMTGIGYGYTF.

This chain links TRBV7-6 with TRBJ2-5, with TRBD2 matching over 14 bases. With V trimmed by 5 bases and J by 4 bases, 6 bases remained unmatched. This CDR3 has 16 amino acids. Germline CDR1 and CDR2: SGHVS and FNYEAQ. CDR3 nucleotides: TGTGCCAGCAGCGGCGGACTAGCGGGGGGCAGAGAGACCCAGTACTTC. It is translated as CASSGGLAGGRETQYF.

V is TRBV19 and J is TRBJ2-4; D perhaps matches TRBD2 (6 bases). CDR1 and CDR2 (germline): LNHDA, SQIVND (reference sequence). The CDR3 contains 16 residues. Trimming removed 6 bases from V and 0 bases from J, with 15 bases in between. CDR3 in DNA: TGTGCCAGTAGACCGCAAGCGGGCTTAGCCAAAAACATTCAGTACTTC. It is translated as CASRPQAGLAKNIQYF.

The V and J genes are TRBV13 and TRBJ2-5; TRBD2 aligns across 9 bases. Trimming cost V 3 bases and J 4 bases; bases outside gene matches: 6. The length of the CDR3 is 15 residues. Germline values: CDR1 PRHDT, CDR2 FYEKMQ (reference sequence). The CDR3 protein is CASSLGGRAAETQYF. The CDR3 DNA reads TGTGCCAGCAGCTTGGGCGGGAGGGCCGCAGAGACCCAGTACTTC.